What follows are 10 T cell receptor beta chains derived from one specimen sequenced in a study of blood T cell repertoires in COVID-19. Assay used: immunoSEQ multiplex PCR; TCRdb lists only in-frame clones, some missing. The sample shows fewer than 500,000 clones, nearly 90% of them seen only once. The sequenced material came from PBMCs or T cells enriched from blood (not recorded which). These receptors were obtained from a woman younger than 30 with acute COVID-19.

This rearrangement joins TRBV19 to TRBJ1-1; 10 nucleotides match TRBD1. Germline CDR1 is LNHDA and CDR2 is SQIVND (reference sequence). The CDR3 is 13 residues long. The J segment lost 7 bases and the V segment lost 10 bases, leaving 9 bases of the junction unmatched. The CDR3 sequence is CATTLDRGLEAFF. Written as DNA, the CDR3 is TGTGCCACTACACTCGACAGGGGGCTTGAAGCTTTCTTT.

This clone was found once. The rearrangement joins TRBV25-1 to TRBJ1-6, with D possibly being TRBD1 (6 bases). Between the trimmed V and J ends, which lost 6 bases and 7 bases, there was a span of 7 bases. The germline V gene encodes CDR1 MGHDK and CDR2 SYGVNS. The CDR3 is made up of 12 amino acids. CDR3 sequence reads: CASRTGNSPLHF. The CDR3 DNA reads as TGTGCCAGCAGAACAGGGAATTCACCCCTCCACTTT.

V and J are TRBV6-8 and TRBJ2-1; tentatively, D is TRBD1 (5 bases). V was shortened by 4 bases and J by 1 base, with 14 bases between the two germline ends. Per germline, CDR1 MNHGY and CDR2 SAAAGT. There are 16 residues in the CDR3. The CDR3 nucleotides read TGTGCCAGCAGTTCCGGTCACAAGGGGTCCTACAATGAGCAGTTCTTC. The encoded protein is CASSSGHKGSYNEQFF.

The CDR3 region is CASSGSGFTGELFF. For the CDR3, the DNA is TGCGCCAGCAGCGGGAGCGGGTTCACCGGGGAGCTGTTTTTT. V is TRBV5-1 and J is TRBJ2-2; a possible D gene is TRBD2 (6 bases). Germline CDR1 and CDR2: SGHRS and YFSETQ. The V and J ends lost 4 bases and 4 bases respectively, with 11 bases between them. The CDR3 contains 14 residues.

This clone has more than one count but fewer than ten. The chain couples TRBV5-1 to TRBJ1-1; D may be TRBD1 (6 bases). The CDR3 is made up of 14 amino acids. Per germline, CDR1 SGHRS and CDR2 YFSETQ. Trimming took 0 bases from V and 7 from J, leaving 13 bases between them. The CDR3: CASSLAQGRGEAFF. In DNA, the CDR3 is TGCGCCAGCAGCTTGGCGCAGGGGCGTGGTGAAGCTTTCTTT.

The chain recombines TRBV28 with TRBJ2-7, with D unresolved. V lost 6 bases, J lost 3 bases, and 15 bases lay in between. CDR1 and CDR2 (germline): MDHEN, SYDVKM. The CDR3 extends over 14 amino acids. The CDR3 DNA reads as TGTGCCAGCAGCTACACCACCACTAACTACGAGCAGTACTTC. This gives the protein CASSYTTTNYEQYF. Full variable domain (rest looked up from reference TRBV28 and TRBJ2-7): DVKVTQSSRYLVKRTGEKVFLECVQDMDHENMFWYRQDPGLGLRLIYFSYDVKMKEKGDIPEGYSVSREKKERFSLILESASTNQTSMYLCASSYTTTNYEQYFGPGTRLTVT.

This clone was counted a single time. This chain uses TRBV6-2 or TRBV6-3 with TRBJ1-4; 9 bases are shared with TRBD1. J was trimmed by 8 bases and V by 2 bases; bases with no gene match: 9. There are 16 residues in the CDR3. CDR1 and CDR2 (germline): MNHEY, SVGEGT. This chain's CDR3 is CASSYAYRTGEEKLFF. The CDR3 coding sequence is TGTGCCAGCAGTTACGCGTATCGGACAGGGGAGGAAAAACTGTTTTTT.

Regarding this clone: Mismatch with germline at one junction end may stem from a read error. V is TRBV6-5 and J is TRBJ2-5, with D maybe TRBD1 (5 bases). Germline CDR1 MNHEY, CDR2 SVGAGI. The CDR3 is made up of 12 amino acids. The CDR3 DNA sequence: TGTGCCAGCAGTTACTCGGGGCGAAATTTAGACTTC. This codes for CASSYSGRNLDF.

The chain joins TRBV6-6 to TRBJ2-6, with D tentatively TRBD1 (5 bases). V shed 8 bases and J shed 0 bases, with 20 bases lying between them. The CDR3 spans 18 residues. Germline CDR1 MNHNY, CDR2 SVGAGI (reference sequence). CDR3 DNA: TGTGCCAGCCGTCCCCCGGCACAGGAGAGCTCTGGGGCCAACGTCCTGACTTTC. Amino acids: CASRPPAQESSGANVLTF.

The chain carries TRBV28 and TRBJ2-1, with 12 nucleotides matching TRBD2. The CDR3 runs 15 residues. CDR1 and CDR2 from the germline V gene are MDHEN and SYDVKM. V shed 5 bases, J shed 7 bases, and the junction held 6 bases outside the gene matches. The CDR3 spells CASSTFTSGRNEQFF. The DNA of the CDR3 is TGTGCCAGCAGTACTTTTACTAGCGGGAGGAATGAGCAGTTCTTC.